These T cell receptor beta chains were read from a single sample in a study of vaccination effects on CD4 cells after COVID-19. For these receptors, no antigen is known. The protocol was immunoSEQ multiplex PCR, while the TCRdb copy is restricted to in-frame clones and leaves out a portion. Counted here are more than 20,000 clones, 65% to 75% occurring once; the ten biggest clones make up less than 3.5%. The starting material was CD4+ T cells from PBMCs cultured with SARS-CoV-2 spike peptides, obtained before COVID-19 vaccination. These receptors originate from a human donor who received a COVID-19 vaccine. Both conserved end residues are part of each CDR3. A D gene is named only where the DNA matches it firmly. Clone sizes are given selectively: once, few, many, or a class where the clone is expanded.

D gene	V gene	clone size	J gene	CDR3 protein	CDR3 DNA
-	TRBV6-5	-	TRBJ2-3	CASSYPPADTQYF	TGTGCCAGCAGTTACCCCCCGGCAGATACGCAGTATTTT
TRBD1	TRBV5-1	-	TRBJ1-1	CASSLVPQGTDTEAFF	TGCGCCAGCAGCTTGGTCCCTCAAGGGACAGACACTGAAGCTTTCTTT
TRBD2	TRBV18	few	TRBJ2-1	CASAQSSGRGNEQFF	TGTGCCAGCGCACAGTCTAGCGGGAGGGGAAATGAGCAGTTCTTC
-	TRBV19	-	TRBJ1-1	CASSARTAYYVANTEAFF	TGTGCCAGTAGTGCTAGGACAGCATATTATGTGGCGAACACTGAAGCTTTCTTT
TRBD2	TRBV30	once	TRBJ2-5	CAWSQSGTTQYF	TGTGCCTGGAGTCAAAGCGGGACTACCCAGTACTTC
TRBD1	TRBV18	-	TRBJ1-5	CASSPPGGYSNQPQHF	TGTGCCAGCTCACCTCCAGGGGGTTATAGCAATCAGCCCCAGCATTTT
TRBD2	TRBV19	-	TRBJ2-5	CASSIGATSGGNQETQYF	TGTGCCAGTAGTATAGGCGCGACTAGCGGGGGAAACCAAGAGACCCAGTACTTC
TRBD2	TRBV24-1	-	TRBJ2-1	CATSERLAGANEQFF	TGTGCCACCAGTGAAAGACTAGCGGGGGCCAATGAGCAGTTCTTC
-	TRBV5-5	once	TRBJ2-1	CASSLDGWRGDEQFF	TGTGCCAGCAGCCTGGATGGTTGGAGGGGCGATGAGCAGTTCTTC
-	TRBV11-3	-	TRBJ2-3	CASSKGPDTQYF	TGTGCCAGCAGCAAAGGTCCGGATACGCAGTATTTT
-	TRBV15	-	TRBJ1-2	CATERTGYTF	TGTGCCACCGAGAGGACGGGCTACACCTTC
TRBD1	TRBV19	-	TRBJ2-7	CASSIGTGVSYEQYF	TGTGCCAGTAGTATCGGGACAGGGGTCTCCTACGAGCAGTACTTC
-	TRBV18	-	TRBJ2-7	CASSRDDYEQYF	TGTGCCAGCTCACGGGACGACTACGAGCAGTACTTC
-	TRBV6-1	-	TRBJ2-6	CASSADQGSGANVLTF	TGTGCCAGCAGTGCGGACCAGGGGTCTGGGGCCAACGTCCTGACTTTC
-	TRBV5-1	-	TRBJ2-2	CASSLGGQGNTGELFF	TGCGCCAGCAGCTTGGGAGGTCAGGGAAACACCGGGGAGCTGTTTTTT
-	TRBV19	-	TRBJ1-5	CASSIRQGGQPQHF	TGTGCCAGTAGTATACGCCAGGGAGGTCAGCCCCAGCATTTT
-	TRBV5-6	once	TRBJ2-1	CASIREFVSYNEQFF	TGTGCCAGCATCAGGGAGTTTGTCTCCTACAATGAGCAGTTCTTC
-	TRBV5-6	few	TRBJ1-3	CASSLWGAGNTIYF	TGTGCCAGCAGCTTGTGGGGCGCCGGAAACACCATATATTTT
TRBD2	TRBV3-1/TRBV3-2	few	TRBJ2-7	CASSPSGRAREQYF	TGTGCCAGCAGCCCTAGCGGGAGGGCCAGGGAGCAGTACTTC
TRBD2	TRBV2	-	TRBJ2-3	CASSDYRGSGGDTQYF	TGTGCCAGCAGTGATTACAGGGGTAGCGGGGGAGATACGCAGTATTTT
TRBD1	TRBV27	-	TRBJ1-1	CASRRQGLNTEAFF	TGTGCCAGCAGGCGACAGGGGTTGAACACTGAAGCTTTCTTT
-	TRBV7-9	-	TRBJ2-2	CASSLDTGELFF	TGTGCCAGCAGCTTAGACACCGGGGAGCTGTTTTTT
-	TRBV5-1	few	TRBJ2-3	CASSLGRRTSLDTQYF	TGCGCCAGCAGCTTGGGGCGCCGGACGTCCTTAGATACGCAGTATTTT
TRBD2	TRBV5-6	-	TRBJ2-4	CASSWAGGPVNIQYF	TGTGCCAGCAGCTGGGCGGGGGGGCCGGTAAACATTCAGTACTTC
-	TRBV3-1/TRBV3-2	-	TRBJ2-3	CASSQEGGGDTQYF	TGTGCCAGCAGCCAAGAGGGTGGGGGAGATACGCAGTATTTT
-	TRBV6-5	-	TRBJ1-5	CASGPEGNQPQHF	TGTGCCAGCGGACCTGAGGGGAATCAGCCCCAGCATTTT
-	TRBV7-2	-	TRBJ1-1	CASSLNGLNTEAFF	TGTGCCAGCAGCTTAAATGGATTAAACACTGAAGCTTTCTTT
TRBD2	TRBV9	-	TRBJ2-3	CASSVAWGLAPSTDTQYF	TGTGCCAGCAGCGTAGCCTGGGGACTAGCGCCGAGCACAGATACGCAGTATTTT
-	TRBV5-5	few	TRBJ2-7	CASSTLPDYEQYF	TGTGCCAGCAGCACCCTGCCAGACTACGAGCAGTACTTC
TRBD1	TRBV3-1/TRBV3-2	-	TRBJ1-3	CASSQEAGGYTIYF	TGTGCCAGCAGCCAAGAGGCAGGGGGGTACACCATATATTTT
TRBD1	TRBV29-1	few	TRBJ1-4	CSVSPGGNRNEKLFF	TGCAGCGTCTCCCCAGGGGGCAATCGAAATGAAAAACTGTTTTTT
-	TRBV19	-	TRBJ2-7	CASRPRGQYPYEQYF	TGTGCCAGTAGACCCCGAGGACAGTACCCCTACGAGCAGTACTTC
-	TRBV15	-	TRBJ2-2	CATSRDLSATGELFF	TGTGCCACCAGCAGAGATCTGAGCGCCACCGGGGAGCTGTTTTTT